This T cell receptor beta chain emerged from a study of T cell clonotyping in hematopoietic cell transplantation (dated by TCRdb to the early 2020s). Notes on the research overall: A total of 135 blood samples were collected in the study from 35 consecutive transplant recipients and their related donors. Recruitment of patients ran from September 2015 to early 2017, and follow-up continued until September 2020 or until death. Broader findings and caveats from the paper: Broader TCR repertoire diversity after transplant was predicted by Inverse Simpson Index values from donors and from recipients before transplant. Only a small fraction of recipient repertoires overlapped donor repertoires, with over 95% appearing de novo at the given depth. Sample size was limited, and cells were not sorted, so CD4 and CD8 repertoire contributions could not be separated. A decrease in recipient TCR diversity was observed after transplant, and a progressive increase in pathologically expanded clonotypes was seen from day 30 to day 180.

The immunoSEQ assay, a bias-controlled multiplex PCR with V- and J-specific primers, was used to amplify TCR beta CDR3 regions from genomic DNA. In a second PCR step, the CDR3 amplicons were tagged with a proprietary barcode plus Illumina adapter sequences. An Illumina MiSeq instrument was used for sequencing of the CDR3 libraries. Concerning the study's data processing: Export and quality control were performed with immunoSEQ Analyzer 3.0, and downstream analyses were performed with R Bioconductor and Immunarch. Only productive rearrangements in the normalized downsampled data set were used to calculate repertoire metrics. In the normalized cohort, clonotypes with more than 5 templates were defined as pathologically expanded. The Inverse Simpson Index served as the measure of repertoire diversity. To capture all clonotypes, the CMV-specificity analyses were run on the non-normalized data set. This immuneACCESS table, as held by TCRdb, lists in-frame sequences with V and J called but not all clones. Of the missing ones, under half trace to an unresolved V gene in checked studies; the others have no known cause. V, J and clone size are those of that table, while D and trimming were read from the DNA. The sample table contains 12,000 to 15,000 clones; only one count was recorded for 65% to 90% of them. The top ten hold about 13% of the sample.

CDR1 is given as SGHVS and CDR2 as FQNEAQ, both from the germline V gene. Ends trimmed: V by 8 bases, J by 0 bases; bases unmatched to a gene: 5. Its CDR3 holds 14 amino acids, cysteine through phenylalanine. CDR3 DNA only is kept here, 42 bases in frame from base 1. Comments on this clone: Its target antigen remains unknown. Nothing much larger sits one base from this clone, and base qualities are not available.

Interpreted using the paper, the time point label stands for: 100 days after allo-HCT. Blood from recipients was drawn about 28 days before transplant and again at days 30, 100 and 180 after transplant. Nuclei Lysis Solution was used to extract genomic DNA from fresh or cryopreserved unfractionated peripheral blood mononuclear cells. The source is a male patient between 45 and 59 years old who had an allogeneic stem cell transplant from an unrelated donor, so T cells may come from the graft donor. Some clones in this sample may be carry-over from other donors' samples. This receptor chain uses TRBV7-8 and TRBJ2-7, with 9 central nucleotides matching TRBD2. This material consisted of PBMCs, taken 100 days after allogeneic stem cell transplant. DNA sequence: TGTGCCAGCGGACGGCGGGGGGGCTCCTACGAGCAGTACTTC. It specifies CASGRRGGSYEQYF.